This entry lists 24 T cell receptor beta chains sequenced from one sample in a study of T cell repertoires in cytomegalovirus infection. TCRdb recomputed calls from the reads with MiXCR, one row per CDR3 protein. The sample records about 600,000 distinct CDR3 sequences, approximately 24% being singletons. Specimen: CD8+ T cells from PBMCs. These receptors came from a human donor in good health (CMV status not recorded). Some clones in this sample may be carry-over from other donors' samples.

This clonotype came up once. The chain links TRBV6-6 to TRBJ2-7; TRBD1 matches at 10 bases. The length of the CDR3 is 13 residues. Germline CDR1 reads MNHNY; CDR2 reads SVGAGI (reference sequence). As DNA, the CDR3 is TGTGCCAGCAGATACTCGGACAGGGGGGAGCAGTACGTC. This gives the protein CASRYSDRGEQYV.

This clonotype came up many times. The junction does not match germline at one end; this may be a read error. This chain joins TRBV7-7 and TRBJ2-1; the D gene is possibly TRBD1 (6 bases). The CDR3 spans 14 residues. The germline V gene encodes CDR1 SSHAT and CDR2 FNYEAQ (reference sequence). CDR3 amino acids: CASSLRGVYNEQFF. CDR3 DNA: TGCGCCAGCAGCCTCAGGGGAGTTTACAATGAGCAGTTCTTC.

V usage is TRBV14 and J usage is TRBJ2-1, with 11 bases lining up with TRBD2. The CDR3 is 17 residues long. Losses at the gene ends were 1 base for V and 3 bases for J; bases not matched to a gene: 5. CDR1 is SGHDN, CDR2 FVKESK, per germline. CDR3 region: CASSQGPSGGYYNEQFF. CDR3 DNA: TGTGCCAGCAGCCAAGGACCTAGCGGGGGGTACTACAATGAGCAGTTCTTC.

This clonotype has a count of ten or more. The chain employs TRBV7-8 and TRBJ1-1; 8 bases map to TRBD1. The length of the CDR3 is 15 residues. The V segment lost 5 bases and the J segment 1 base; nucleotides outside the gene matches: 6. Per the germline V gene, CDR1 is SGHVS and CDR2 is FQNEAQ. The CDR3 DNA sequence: TGTGCCAGCAGCCCAAGGACAGGGAAGAACACTGAAGCTTTCTTT. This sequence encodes CASSPRTGKNTEAFF.

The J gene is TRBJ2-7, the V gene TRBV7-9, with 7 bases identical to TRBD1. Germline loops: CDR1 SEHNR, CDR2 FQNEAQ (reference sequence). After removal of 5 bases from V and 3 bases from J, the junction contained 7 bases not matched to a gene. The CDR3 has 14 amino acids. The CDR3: CASSLTGSIYEQYF. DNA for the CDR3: TGTGCCAGCAGCCTGACAGGGAGTATCTACGAGCAGTACTTC.

CDR3 sequence (DNA): TGTGCCAGCAGTTTTCCGGGGACAGGACGACTAGCCAAAAACATTCAGTACTTC. Translation: CASSFPGTGRLAKNIQYF. V usage is TRBV28 and J usage is TRBJ2-4; 8 bases are shared with TRBD1. CDR3 size: 18 residues. Germline assignment: CDR1 MDHEN and CDR2 SYDVKM. After removal of 3 bases from V and 0 bases from J, the junction contained 10 bases not matched to a gene.

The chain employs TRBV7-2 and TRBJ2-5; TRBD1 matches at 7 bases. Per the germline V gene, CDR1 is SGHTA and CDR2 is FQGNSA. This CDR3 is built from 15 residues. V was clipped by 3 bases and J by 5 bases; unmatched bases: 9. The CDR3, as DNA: TGTGCCAGCAGCTTCCTGACAGGGACCGGTGAGACCCAGTACTTC. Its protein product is CASSFLTGTGETQYF.

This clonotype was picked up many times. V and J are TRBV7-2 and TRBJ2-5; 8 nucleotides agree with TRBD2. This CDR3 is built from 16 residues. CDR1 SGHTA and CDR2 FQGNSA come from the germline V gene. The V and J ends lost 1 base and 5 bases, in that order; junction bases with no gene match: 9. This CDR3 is CASSLEFGGGWETQYF. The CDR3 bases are TGTGCCAGCAGCTTAGAGTTCGGCGGGGGGTGGGAGACCCAGTACTTC.

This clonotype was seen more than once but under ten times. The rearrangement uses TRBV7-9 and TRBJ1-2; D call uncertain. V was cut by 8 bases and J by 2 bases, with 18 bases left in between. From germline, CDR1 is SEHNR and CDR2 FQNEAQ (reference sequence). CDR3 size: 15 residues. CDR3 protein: CASENIPQTNYGYTF. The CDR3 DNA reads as TGTGCCAGCGAAAATATTCCCCAGACGAACTATGGCTACACCTTC.

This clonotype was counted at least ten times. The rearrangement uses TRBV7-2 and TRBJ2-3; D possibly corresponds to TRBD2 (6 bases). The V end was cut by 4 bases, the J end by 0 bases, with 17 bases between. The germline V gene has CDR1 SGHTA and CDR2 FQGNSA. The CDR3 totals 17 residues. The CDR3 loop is CASSSPYLGGSTDTQYF. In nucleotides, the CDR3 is TGTGCCAGCAGCTCGCCCTACCTTGGGGGGAGCACAGATACGCAGTATTTT.

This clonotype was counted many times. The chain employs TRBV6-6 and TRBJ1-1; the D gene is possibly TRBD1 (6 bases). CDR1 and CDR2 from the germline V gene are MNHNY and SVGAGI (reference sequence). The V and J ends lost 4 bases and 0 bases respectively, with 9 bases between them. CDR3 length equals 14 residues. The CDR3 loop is CASSWGQMNTEAFF. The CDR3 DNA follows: TGTGCCAGCAGTTGGGGACAAATGAACACTGAAGCTTTCTTT.

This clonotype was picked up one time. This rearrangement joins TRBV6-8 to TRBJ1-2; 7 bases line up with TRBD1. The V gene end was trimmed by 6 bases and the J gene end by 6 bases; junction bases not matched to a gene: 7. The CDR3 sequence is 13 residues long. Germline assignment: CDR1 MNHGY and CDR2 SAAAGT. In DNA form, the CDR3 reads TGTGCCAGCAGCAAATACAGGGGTAATGGCTACACCTTC. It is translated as CASSKYRGNGYTF.

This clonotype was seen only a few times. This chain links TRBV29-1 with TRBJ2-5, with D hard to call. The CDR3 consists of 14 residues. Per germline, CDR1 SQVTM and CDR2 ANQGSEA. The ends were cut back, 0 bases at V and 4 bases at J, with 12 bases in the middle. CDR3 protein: CSVEDLFMGETQYF. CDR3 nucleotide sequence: TGCAGCGTTGAAGATCTGTTCATGGGAGAGACCCAGTACTTC.

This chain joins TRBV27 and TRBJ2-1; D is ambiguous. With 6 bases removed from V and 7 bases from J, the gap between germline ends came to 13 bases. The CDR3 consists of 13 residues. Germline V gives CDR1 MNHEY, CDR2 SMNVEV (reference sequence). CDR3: CASRPSGENEQFF. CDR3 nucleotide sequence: TGTGCCAGCAGGCCCTCTGGAGAAAATGAGCAGTTCTTC.

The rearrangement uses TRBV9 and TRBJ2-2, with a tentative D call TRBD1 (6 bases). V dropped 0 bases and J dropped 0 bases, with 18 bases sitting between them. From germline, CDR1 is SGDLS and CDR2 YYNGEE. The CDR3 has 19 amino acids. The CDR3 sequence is CASSVATGQKGPNTGELFF. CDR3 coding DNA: TGTGCCAGCAGCGTAGCCACGGGACAAAAGGGCCCGAACACCGGGGAGCTGTTTTTT.

The CDR3, as DNA: TGTGCCAGTAGTATGGTCTGGGACAGTTCCTACGAGCAGTACTTC. Its translation is CASSMVWDSSYEQYF. The J gene is TRBJ2-7, the V gene TRBV19, with 7 positions matching TRBD1. Germline lookup yields CDR1 LNHDA and CDR2 SQIVND (reference sequence). The V and J ends lost 3 bases and 1 base, in that order; junction bases with no gene match: 6. The CDR3 runs to 15 residues.

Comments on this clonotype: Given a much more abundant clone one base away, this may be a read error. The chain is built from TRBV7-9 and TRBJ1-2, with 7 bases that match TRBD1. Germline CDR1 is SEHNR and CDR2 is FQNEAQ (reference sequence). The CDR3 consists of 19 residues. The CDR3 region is CVSSLALWIIQDREAGYTF. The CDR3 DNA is TGTGTCAGCAGCTTAGCGCTGTGGATTATACAAGACAGGGAGGCTGGCTACACCTTC.

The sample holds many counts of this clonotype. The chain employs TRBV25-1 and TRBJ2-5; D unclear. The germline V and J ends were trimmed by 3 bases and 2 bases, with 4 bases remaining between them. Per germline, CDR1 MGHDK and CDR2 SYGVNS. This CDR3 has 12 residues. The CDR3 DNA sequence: TGTGCCAGCAGTGATCTACAAGAGACCCAGTACTTC. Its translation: CASSDLQETQYF.

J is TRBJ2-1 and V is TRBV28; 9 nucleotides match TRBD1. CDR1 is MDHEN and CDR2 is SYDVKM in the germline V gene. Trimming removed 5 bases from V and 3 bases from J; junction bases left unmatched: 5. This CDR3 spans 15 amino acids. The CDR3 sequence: CASSIGQGFYNEQFF. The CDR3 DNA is TGTGCCAGCAGTATTGGACAGGGGTTCTACAATGAGCAGTTCTTC. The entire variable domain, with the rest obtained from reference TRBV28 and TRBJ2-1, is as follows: DVKVTQSSRYLVKRTGEKVFLECVQDMDHENMFWYRQDPGLGLRLIYFSYDVKMKEKGDIPEGYSVSREKKERFSLILESASTNQTSMYLCASSIGQGFYNEQFFGPGTRLTVL.

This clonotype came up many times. The CDR3 spells CASFRAGTTDTQYF. The CDR3 coding sequence is TGTGCCAGCTTTCGCGCGGGAACCACAGATACGCAGTATTTT. The rearrangement uses TRBV7-9 and TRBJ2-3, with D tentatively TRBD2 (6 bases). The CDR3 extends over 14 amino acids. Germline-derived CDR1 and CDR2 are SEHNR and FQNEAQ (reference sequence). The V end was cut by 8 bases, the J end by 2 bases, with 14 bases between.

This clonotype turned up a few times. In nucleotides, the CDR3 is TGTGCCAGCACCCCACAGGGATTCCAAGAGACCCAGTACTTC. Its protein is CASTPQGFQETQYF. V and J are TRBV28 and TRBJ2-5, with D possibly being TRBD1 (6 bases). The V gene's germline CDR1 is MDHEN and CDR2 SYDVKM. There are 14 residues in the CDR3. The V end was cut by 7 bases, the J end by 1 base, with 13 bases between.

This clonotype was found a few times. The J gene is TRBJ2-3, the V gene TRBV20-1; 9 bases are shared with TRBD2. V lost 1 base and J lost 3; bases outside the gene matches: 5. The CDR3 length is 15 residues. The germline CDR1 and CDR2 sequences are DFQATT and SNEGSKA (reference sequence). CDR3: CSARVRAGGTDTQYF. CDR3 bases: TGCAGTGCTAGAGTGCGAGCGGGGGGAACAGATACGCAGTATTTT.

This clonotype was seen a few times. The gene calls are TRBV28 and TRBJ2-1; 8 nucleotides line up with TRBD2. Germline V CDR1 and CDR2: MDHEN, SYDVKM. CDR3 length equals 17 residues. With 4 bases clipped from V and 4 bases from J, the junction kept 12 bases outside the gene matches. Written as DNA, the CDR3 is TGTGCCAGCAGTTCGCCCCGGGGGGGGGCGGAATACAATGAGCAGTTCTTC. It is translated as CASSSPRGGAEYNEQFF.

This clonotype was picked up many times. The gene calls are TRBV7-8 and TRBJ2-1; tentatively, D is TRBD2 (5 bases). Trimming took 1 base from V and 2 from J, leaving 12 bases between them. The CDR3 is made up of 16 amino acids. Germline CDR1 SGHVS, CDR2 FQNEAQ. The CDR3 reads CASSLGLRTPYNEQFF. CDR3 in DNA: TGTGCCAGCAGCTTAGGCTTACGGACTCCCTACAATGAGCAGTTCTTC.